This entry lists 17 T cell receptor beta chains sequenced from one sample in a study of CD4 T cells in relation to SARS-CoV-2 and coronaviruses. No cognate antigen is known for these TCRs. Produced via immunoSEQ multiplex PCR; TCRdb's table is partial and in-frame only. The table shows 15,000 to 20,000 clones, with more than 75% occurring only once. CD4+ T cells from unexposed donors were obtained before the COVID-19 pandemic (2011-2018). The cells were cultured for over eight days before CD4+ T cells were isolated. Material: CD4+ T cells from PBMCs, cultured in vitro. All receptors derive from a human donor in good health.

The chain combines TRBV6-6 with TRBJ1-1, with D hard to call. Trimming cost V 6 bases and J 0 bases, with 8 bases left between them. Per germline, CDR1 MNHNY and CDR2 SVGAGI (reference sequence). The CDR3 loop spans 13 amino acids. CDR3 coding DNA: TGTGCCAGCAGCGAGGGCTTGAACACTGAAGCTTTCTTT. It codes for CASSEGLNTEAFF.

The chain couples TRBV7-9 to TRBJ2-7; D may be TRBD1 or TRBD2 (5 bases each). Germline V CDR1 and CDR2: SEHNR, FQNEAQ (reference sequence). The V end lost 5 bases, the J end lost 1 base, and 18 bases lay between the germline ends. This CDR3 has 16 residues. CDR3 residues: CASSGHSRTPSYEQYF. In nucleotides, the CDR3 is TGTGCCAGCAGCGGACACAGTAGGACTCCTTCCTACGAGCAGTACTTC.

The rearrangement links TRBV6-2 or TRBV6-3 to TRBJ1-2; 8 positions match TRBD1. The germline V gene has CDR1 MNHEY and CDR2 SVGEGT. The CDR3 is made up of 14 amino acids. V shed 6 bases, J shed 8 bases, and the junction held 11 bases outside the gene matches. CDR3 loop: CASSRGTGWGGYTF. The CDR3 DNA reads TGTGCCAGCAGCCGAGGGACAGGCTGGGGGGGCTACACCTTC.

V and J are TRBV18 and TRBJ1-5; maybe TRBD1 (6 bases). V lost 1 base and J 7 bases, leaving 14 bases between the germline ends. The CDR3 is 15 amino acids. Germline V lookup: CDR1 KGHSH, CDR2 LQKENI. The CDR3 region has the DNA TGTGCCAGCTCACCACGGGGGGCGCTAGGACAGCCCCAGCATTTT. Translated, it gives CASSPRGALGQPQHF.

The chain employs TRBV6-5 and TRBJ1-2; D is undetermined. CDR1 is MNHEY, CDR2 SVGAGI, per germline. The ends were cut back, 3 bases at V and 4 bases at J, with 9 bases in the middle. The CDR3 sequence is 13 residues long. This CDR3 is CASSYYSFYGYTF. In DNA form, the CDR3 reads TGTGCCAGCAGTTATTACAGCTTCTATGGCTACACCTTC.

The V gene is TRBV19, the J gene TRBJ2-2; 10 nucleotides agree with TRBD2. V lost 6 bases to trimming and J lost 5 bases; unmatched junction nucleotides: 6. This CDR3 comprises 15 residues. The V gene's germline CDR1 is LNHDA and CDR2 SQIVND (reference sequence). CDR3 in amino acids: CASRRSGRETGELFF. The CDR3 region has the DNA TGTGCCAGTAGAAGAAGCGGGAGGGAGACCGGGGAGCTGTTTTTT.

The V gene is TRBV3-1 (or the pseudogene TRBV3-2), the J gene TRBJ1-6; TRBD1 is a possible D gene (5 bases). Between the trimmed V and J ends, which lost 0 bases and 8 bases, there was a span of 11 bases. Germline V gene data show CDR1 as LGHDT and CDR2 as YNNKEL (reference sequence). The CDR3 totals 15 residues. CDR3 sequence: CASSQEGVLHSPLHF. CDR3 nucleotide sequence: TGTGCCAGCAGCCAAGAAGGGGTCCTGCATTCACCCCTCCACTTT.

The chain joins TRBV7-9 to TRBJ1-1, with D possibly matching TRBD1 (6 bases). Trimming cost V 4 bases and J 10 bases, with 19 bases left between them. The germline gives CDR1 SEHNR, CDR2 FQNEAQ (reference sequence). The CDR3 sequence is 14 residues long. For the CDR3, the DNA is TGTGCCAGCAGCTCATCTGCGGGGGCGGAGGGAGCTTTCTTT. It yields the protein CASSSSAGAEGAFF.

This chain links TRBV29-1 with TRBJ1-1; possible D gene TRBD1, 5 bases. Germline-derived CDR1 and CDR2 are SQVTM and ANQGSEA. CDR3 length: 13 residues. Deletions cut 1 base from V and 4 bases from J, with 10 bases between. The CDR3 is CSVEGLGGTEAFF. The DNA for the CDR3 is TGCAGCGTTGAAGGATTGGGGGGCACTGAAGCTTTCTTT.

J is TRBJ2-7 and V is TRBV7-9; 7 bases match TRBD2. This CDR3 spans 14 amino acids. Germline loops: CDR1 SEHNR, CDR2 FQNEAQ (reference sequence). J was trimmed by 5 bases and V by 3 bases; bases with no gene match: 7. The CDR3 region has the DNA TGTGCCAGCAGCTTGACGACTAGCCCAGACGAGCAGTACTTC. It yields the protein CASSLTTSPDEQYF.

The rearrangement joins TRBV5-4 to TRBJ1-2; weak D call: TRBD1 (6 bases). V lost 4 bases to trimming and J lost 5 bases, with 15 bases between them. Germline V gene lookup returns CDR1 SGHNT and CDR2 YYREEE (reference sequence). The CDR3 extends over 14 amino acids. This chain's CDR3 is CASSPRTEGYGYTF. The CDR3 DNA sequence: TGTGCCAGCAGCCCTCGGACAGAGGGGTATGGCTACACCTTC.

The chain joins TRBV24-1 to TRBJ2-1, with TRBD1 matching 9 bases. CDR1 is KGHDR and CDR2 is SFDVKD in the germline V gene. This CDR3 has 16 residues. Unmatched junction bases numbered 4, after V lost 0 bases and J lost 5 bases. CDR3 DNA: TGTGCCACCAGTGATTTGCCCGGACAGGGGAACAATGAGCAGTTCTTC. It translates to CATSDLPGQGNNEQFF.

This clone has a handful of counts. V usage is TRBV11-2 and J usage is TRBJ2-2, with 8 nucleotides matching TRBD1. V was clipped by 5 bases and J by 3 bases; unmatched bases: 5. CDR3 size: 15 residues. The germline V gene has CDR1 SGHAT and CDR2 FQNNGV. CDR3 DNA: TGTGCCAGCAGCACCCAGGGGGCCTACACCGGGGAGCTGTTTTTT. The encoded protein is CASSTQGAYTGELFF.

The table lists this clone with a count of one. This chain connects TRBV30 to TRBJ2-2; 12 nucleotides line up with TRBD1. Looked up from germline, CDR1 is GTSNPN and CDR2 is SVGIG (reference sequence). The CDR3 is 18 residues long. V dropped 2 bases and J dropped 1; count of bases not matched to a gene: 8. The CDR3 region has the DNA TGTGCCTGGAGTCCATGGGACAGGGGGCTACGGAACACCGGGGAGCTGTTTTTT. Protein product: CAWSPWDRGLRNTGELFF. The full variable domain, its missing parts supplied by reference TRBV30 and TRBJ2-2, is SQTIHQWPATLVQPVGSPLSLECTVEGTSNPNLYWYRQAAGRGLQLLFYSVGIGQISSEVPQNLSASRPQDRQFILSSKKLLLSDSGFYLCAWSPWDRGLRNTGELFFGEGSRLTVL.

As regards this clone: A read error is the likely source, as a far larger clone sits one nucleotide away. The chain couples TRBV5-6 to TRBJ2-2; D is unclear. Looked up from germline, CDR1 is SGHDT and CDR2 is YYEEEE. The V end lost 3 bases, the J end lost 3 bases, and 3 bases lay between the germline ends. The length of the CDR3 is 12 residues. DNA of the CDR3: TGTGCCAGCAGCTCCTACACCGGGGAGCTGTTTTTT. Its protein is CASSSYTGELFF.

This chain uses TRBV24-1 with TRBJ1-1; 8 nucleotides agree with TRBD1. V lost 4 bases to trimming and J lost 6 bases; unmatched junction nucleotides: 6. The V gene's germline CDR1 is KGHDR and CDR2 SFDVKD. The CDR3 is 14 residues long. The CDR3 reads CATSDEPRGPEAFF. Written as DNA, the CDR3 is TGTGCCACCAGTGACGAACCCAGGGGGCCTGAAGCTTTCTTT.

The CDR3 DNA sequence: TGTGCCTGGAGTGCCTCAGGGGGCGGACAGCCCCAGCATTTT. Encoded protein: CAWSASGGGQPQHF. V usage is TRBV30 and J usage is TRBJ1-5; 8 bases are a match to TRBD1. CDR1 is GTSNPN, CDR2 SVGIG, per germline (reference sequence). CDR3 length: 14 residues. V lost 1 base, J lost 7 bases, and 6 bases stayed unmatched.